A selection of T cell receptor beta chains follows, all from one sample in a study of blood T cell repertoires in COVID-19. Method: immunoSEQ multiplex PCR; TCRdb's copy keeps in-frame clones and lacks some. The data contain about 310,000 clones, almost 90% of them seen just once; the ten biggest clones take up 2.5% to 3%. Sequenced sample: peripheral blood. Receptor source: a woman aged 30 to 39 with COVID-19, enrolled during active disease. CDR3s include the opening cysteine and the closing phenylalanine or tryptophan. The order of the fields is CDR3 protein, CDR3 DNA, CDR3 length, J gene, clone size, V gene, D gene. The D gene is left open where the match is weak. Only some rows state a clone size, as once, few, many or a class for expanded clones.

CDR3 protein: CASSLPLAGMNEQFF; CDR3 DNA: TGTGCCAGCAGCTTGCCACTAGCGGGGATGAATGAGCAGTTCTTC; CDR3 length: 15; J gene: TRBJ2-1; clone size: .; V gene: TRBV5-4; D gene: TRBD2
CDR3 protein: CASSQGGEGYF; CDR3 DNA: TGTGCCAGCAGCCAAGGGGGCGAAGGGTATTTT; CDR3 length: 11; J gene: TRBJ2-3; clone size: .; V gene: TRBV3-1/TRBV3-2; D gene: .
CDR3 protein: CATSDAQGQAFF; CDR3 DNA: TGTGCCACCAGTGATGCACAGGGGCAAGCTTTCTTT; CDR3 length: 12; J gene: TRBJ1-1; clone size: .; V gene: TRBV24-1; D gene: TRBD1
CDR3 protein: CASNRQQANTGELFF; CDR3 DNA: TGTGCCAGCAACCGACAACAAGCGAACACCGGGGAGCTGTTTTTT; CDR3 length: 15; J gene: TRBJ2-2; clone size: .; V gene: TRBV2; D gene: .
CDR3 protein: CASRLVWTSGINEQFF; CDR3 DNA: TGTGCCAGCAGGTTGGTATGGACTAGCGGGATCAATGAGCAGTTCTTC; CDR3 length: 16; J gene: TRBJ2-1; clone size: .; V gene: TRBV27; D gene: TRBD2
CDR3 protein: CASSETGDRGRESPLHF; CDR3 DNA: TGCGCCAGCAGTGAGACTGGGGACAGGGGTCGCGAGTCACCCCTCCACTTT; CDR3 length: 17; J gene: TRBJ1-6; clone size: .; V gene: TRBV10-1; D gene: TRBD1
CDR3 protein: CASSLSGQVGSYEQYF; CDR3 DNA: TGTGCCAGCAGCTTATCGGGACAGGTTGGCTCCTACGAGCAGTACTTC; CDR3 length: 16; J gene: TRBJ2-7; clone size: .; V gene: TRBV28; D gene: TRBD1
CDR3 protein: CASSSGTRGYEQYF; CDR3 DNA: TGTGCCAGCAGCTCCGGGACACGGGGCTACGAGCAGTACTTC; CDR3 length: 14; J gene: TRBJ2-7; clone size: few; V gene: TRBV2; D gene: .
CDR3 protein: CATDRNRNTEAFF; CDR3 DNA: TGTGCCACCGACAGGAATCGGAACACTGAAGCTTTCTTT; CDR3 length: 13; J gene: TRBJ1-1; clone size: .; V gene: TRBV28; D gene: .
CDR3 protein: CASSRVEGEQYF; CDR3 DNA: TGCGCCAGCAGCCGGGTGGAGGGTGAGCAGTACTTC; CDR3 length: 12; J gene: TRBJ2-7; clone size: once; V gene: TRBV5-1; D gene: .
CDR3 protein: CASSQQGNEKLFF; CDR3 DNA: TGTGCCAGCAGCCAACAGGGGAATGAAAAACTGTTTTTT; CDR3 length: 13; J gene: TRBJ1-4; clone size: once; V gene: TRBV5-4; D gene: TRBD1
CDR3 protein: CASSFGQGLSSYNSPLHF; CDR3 DNA: TGTGCCAGCAGCTTCGGACAGGGTCTGAGCTCCTATAATTCACCCCTCCACTTT; CDR3 length: 18; J gene: TRBJ1-6; clone size: .; V gene: TRBV5-4; D gene: TRBD1
CDR3 protein: CASRSGRDRGNQPQHF; CDR3 DNA: TGTGCCAGCAGATCTGGTCGGGACAGGGGCAATCAGCCCCAGCATTTT; CDR3 length: 16; J gene: TRBJ1-5; clone size: .; V gene: TRBV28; D gene: TRBD1
CDR3 protein: CASSARQRGTPNYGYTF; CDR3 DNA: TGTGCCAGCAGCGCCCGCCAGCGGGGGACGCCTAACTATGGCTACACCTTC; CDR3 length: 17; J gene: TRBJ1-2; clone size: .; V gene: TRBV9; D gene: .
CDR3 protein: CASTRALAGNEQYF; CDR3 DNA: TGTGCCAGCACTCGGGCCCTAGCGGGAAACGAGCAGTACTTC; CDR3 length: 14; J gene: TRBJ2-7; clone size: .; V gene: TRBV2; D gene: TRBD2
CDR3 protein: CASSSGTDVYGYTF; CDR3 DNA: TGTGCCAGCAGCTCCGGGACAGACGTCTATGGCTACACCTTC; CDR3 length: 14; J gene: TRBJ1-2; clone size: .; V gene: TRBV5-6; D gene: TRBD1
CDR3 protein: CASRRGDRASEAFF; CDR3 DNA: TGTGCCAGTAGGAGGGGGGACAGGGCCTCTGAAGCTTTCTTT; CDR3 length: 14; J gene: TRBJ1-1; clone size: .; V gene: TRBV19; D gene: TRBD1
CDR3 protein: CASNRQTNQPQHF; CDR3 DNA: TGTGCCAGCAATCGGCAGACAAATCAGCCCCAGCATTTT; CDR3 length: 13; J gene: TRBJ1-5; clone size: .; V gene: TRBV2; D gene: .
CDR3 protein: CASSLSLLDTQYF; CDR3 DNA: TGTGCCAGCAGCTTATCTCTCCTAGATACGCAGTATTTT; CDR3 length: 13; J gene: TRBJ2-3; clone size: .; V gene: TRBV11-1; D gene: .
CDR3 protein: CASSQGTSYEQYF; CDR3 DNA: TGCGCCAGCAGCCAGGGCACCTCCTACGAGCAGTACTTC; CDR3 length: 13; J gene: TRBJ2-7; clone size: .; V gene: TRBV4-1; D gene: .
CDR3 protein: CASSSGTTYGYTF; CDR3 DNA: TGTGCCAGCAGTTCCGGGACAACATATGGCTACACCTTC; CDR3 length: 13; J gene: TRBJ1-2; clone size: .; V gene: TRBV27; D gene: .
CDR3 protein: CASSKGVQGKLGDMNTEAFF; CDR3 DNA: TGTGCCAGCAGCAAAGGGGTACAGGGCAAACTCGGGGATATGAACACTGAAGCTTTCTTT; CDR3 length: 20; J gene: TRBJ1-1; clone size: .; V gene: TRBV21-1; D gene: .
CDR3 protein: CAWAGTDNSPLHF; CDR3 DNA: TGTGCCTGGGCCGGGACAGACAATTCACCCCTCCACTTT; CDR3 length: 13; J gene: TRBJ1-6; clone size: .; V gene: TRBV30; D gene: TRBD1
CDR3 protein: CASSLSRASNYGYTF; CDR3 DNA: TGTGCCAGCAGTTTATCGCGGGCTTCTAACTATGGCTACACCTTC; CDR3 length: 15; J gene: TRBJ1-2; clone size: .; V gene: TRBV27; D gene: .
CDR3 protein: CASRPLAGGYNEQFF; CDR3 DNA: TGTGCCAGCAGGCCACTAGCGGGAGGATACAATGAGCAGTTCTTC; CDR3 length: 15; J gene: TRBJ2-1; clone size: .; V gene: TRBV2; D gene: TRBD2
CDR3 protein: CASSETGTNQPQHF; CDR3 DNA: TGCGCCAGCAGCGAGACAGGGACCAATCAGCCCCAGCATTTT; CDR3 length: 14; J gene: TRBJ1-5; clone size: .; V gene: TRBV4-1; D gene: TRBD1
CDR3 protein: CASSIQTTFQAKNIQYF; CDR3 DNA: TGTGCCAGTAGTATTCAGACAACTTTCCAAGCCAAAAACATTCAGTACTTC; CDR3 length: 17; J gene: TRBJ2-4; clone size: .; V gene: TRBV19; D gene: .
CDR3 protein: CASSPPRTGVYNEQFF; CDR3 DNA: TGTGCCAGCTCACCACCCCGGACAGGGGTATACAATGAGCAGTTCTTC; CDR3 length: 16; J gene: TRBJ2-1; clone size: .; V gene: TRBV18; D gene: TRBD1
CDR3 protein: CASRLQGDYGYTF; CDR3 DNA: TGTGCCAGCAGACTCCAGGGGGATTATGGCTACACCTTC; CDR3 length: 13; J gene: TRBJ1-2; clone size: .; V gene: TRBV28; D gene: TRBD1
CDR3 protein: CASSILGQGSTDTQYF; CDR3 DNA: TGTGCCAGTAGTATTCTCGGACAGGGAAGCACAGATACGCAGTATTTT; CDR3 length: 16; J gene: TRBJ2-3; clone size: .; V gene: TRBV19; D gene: TRBD1
CDR3 protein: CASSSWDRTYNEQFF; CDR3 DNA: TGTGCCAGCAGCTCTTGGGACAGAACTTACAATGAGCAGTTCTTC; CDR3 length: 15; J gene: TRBJ2-1; clone size: .; V gene: TRBV13; D gene: TRBD1
CDR3 protein: CASSLGQNTGELFF; CDR3 DNA: TGCGCCAGCAGCCTAGGACAGAACACCGGGGAGCTGTTTTTT; CDR3 length: 14; J gene: TRBJ2-2; clone size: .; V gene: TRBV5-1; D gene: .
CDR3 protein: CASISHPGQREAFF; CDR3 DNA: TGTGCCAGCATCTCACATCCGGGACAGAGAGAAGCTTTCTTT; CDR3 length: 14; J gene: TRBJ1-1; clone size: .; V gene: TRBV6-6; D gene: TRBD1
CDR3 protein: CASRVDLAGPEGSYNEQFF; CDR3 DNA: TGTGCCAGCAGAGTCGACCTAGCGGGCCCCGAGGGCTCCTACAATGAGCAGTTCTTC; CDR3 length: 19; J gene: TRBJ2-1; clone size: .; V gene: TRBV7-6; D gene: TRBD2
CDR3 protein: CASSQQAGLDTEAFF; CDR3 DNA: TGTGCCAGCAGCCAGCAGGCAGGGCTCGACACTGAAGCTTTCTTT; CDR3 length: 15; J gene: TRBJ1-1; clone size: .; V gene: TRBV14; D gene: .
CDR3 protein: CASSLVGGLYSYEQYF; CDR3 DNA: TGCGCCAGCAGCTTGGTAGGCGGCCTGTACTCCTACGAGCAGTACTTC; CDR3 length: 16; J gene: TRBJ2-7; clone size: .; V gene: TRBV5-1; D gene: .
CDR3 protein: CASSPGQGGTVTEAFF; CDR3 DNA: TGCGCCAGCAGCCCGGGACAGGGAGGAACGGTCACTGAAGCTTTCTTT; CDR3 length: 16; J gene: TRBJ1-1; clone size: .; V gene: TRBV5-1; D gene: TRBD1
CDR3 protein: CASSNRGGQPQHF; CDR3 DNA: TGTGCCAGCAGTAACAGGGGGGGTCAGCCCCAGCATTTT; CDR3 length: 13; J gene: TRBJ1-5; clone size: few; V gene: TRBV12-3/TRBV12-4; D gene: TRBD1
CDR3 protein: CASRYRDREDNEQFF; CDR3 DNA: TGTGCCAGCAGATACCGGGACAGGGAAGACAATGAGCAGTTCTTC; CDR3 length: 15; J gene: TRBJ2-1; clone size: once; V gene: TRBV7-3; D gene: TRBD1
CDR3 protein: CAISDGSRVYGYTF; CDR3 DNA: TGTGCCATCAGTGACGGGAGCCGGGTCTATGGCTACACCTTC; CDR3 length: 14; J gene: TRBJ1-2; clone size: .; V gene: TRBV10-3; D gene: .
CDR3 protein: CASSTSGSPQETQYF; CDR3 DNA: TGTGCCAGCAGCACTAGCGGGAGCCCTCAAGAGACCCAGTACTTC; CDR3 length: 15; J gene: TRBJ2-5; clone size: once; V gene: TRBV7-9; D gene: TRBD2
CDR3 protein: CASSVGDSAYEQYF; CDR3 DNA: TGTGCCAGCAGCGTAGGGGACTCTGCCTACGAGCAGTACTTC; CDR3 length: 14; J gene: TRBJ2-7; clone size: .; V gene: TRBV9; D gene: .
CDR3 protein: CASSRDRGGKNEQFF; CDR3 DNA: TGCGCCAGCAGTCGGGACAGGGGAGGAAAAAATGAGCAGTTCTTC; CDR3 length: 15; J gene: TRBJ2-1; clone size: .; V gene: TRBV5-1; D gene: TRBD1
CDR3 protein: CASSLYQGNYGYTF; CDR3 DNA: TGTGCCAGCAGTTTGTATCAGGGGAACTATGGCTACACCTTC; CDR3 length: 14; J gene: TRBJ1-2; clone size: .; V gene: TRBV28; D gene: .
CDR3 protein: CASSSPGGRYEQYF; CDR3 DNA: TGTGCCAGCAGTTCCCCGGGAGGGAGGTACGAGCAGTACTTC; CDR3 length: 14; J gene: TRBJ2-7; clone size: .; V gene: TRBV5-4; D gene: TRBD2
CDR3 protein: CASSEVGGRGNTEAFF; CDR3 DNA: TGTGCCAGCAGTGAAGTAGGGGGCAGGGGAAACACTGAAGCTTTCTTT; CDR3 length: 16; J gene: TRBJ1-1; clone size: .; V gene: TRBV6-1; D gene: TRBD1
CDR3 protein: CASSSTSGSYNEQFF; CDR3 DNA: TGCGCCAGCAGCTCAACTAGCGGGTCCTACAATGAGCAGTTCTTC; CDR3 length: 15; J gene: TRBJ2-1; clone size: .; V gene: TRBV5-1; D gene: TRBD2
CDR3 protein: CASSSAGAEGYTF; CDR3 DNA: TGTGCCAGCAGCTCTGCGGGGGCGGAGGGCTACACCTTC; CDR3 length: 13; J gene: TRBJ1-2; clone size: .; V gene: TRBV5-4; D gene: .
CDR3 protein: CSVILTGGETQYF; CDR3 DNA: TGCAGCGTTATACTCACGGGGGGAGAGACCCAGTACTTC; CDR3 length: 13; J gene: TRBJ2-5; clone size: once; V gene: TRBV29-1; D gene: TRBD2
CDR3 protein: CASSDAQALYQETQYF; CDR3 DNA: TGTGCCAGCAGTGATGCCCAGGCGCTCTACCAAGAGACCCAGTACTTC; CDR3 length: 16; J gene: TRBJ2-5; clone size: once; V gene: TRBV6-1; D gene: .
CDR3 protein: CASSLAVDTQYF; CDR3 DNA: TGTGCCAGCAGCTTAGCGGTAGATACGCAGTATTTT; CDR3 length: 12; J gene: TRBJ2-3; clone size: .; V gene: TRBV11-2; D gene: .
CDR3 protein: CASVSLNEQFF; CDR3 DNA: TGTGCCAGCGTATCCTTGAATGAGCAGTTCTTC; CDR3 length: 11; J gene: TRBJ2-1; clone size: .; V gene: TRBV27; D gene: .
CDR3 protein: CASSLTGADGYTF; CDR3 DNA: TGCGCCAGCAGCTTAACAGGGGCGGACGGCTACACCTTC; CDR3 length: 13; J gene: TRBJ1-2; clone size: .; V gene: TRBV5-1; D gene: TRBD1
CDR3 protein: CASISPAGNTEAFF; CDR3 DNA: TGTGCCAGCATTTCTCCCGCAGGGAACACTGAAGCTTTCTTT; CDR3 length: 14; J gene: TRBJ1-1; clone size: .; V gene: TRBV27; D gene: .
CDR3 protein: CASSASGGHTEAFF; CDR3 DNA: TGTGCCAGCAGCGCATCAGGGGGCCACACTGAAGCTTTCTTT; CDR3 length: 14; J gene: TRBJ1-1; clone size: .; V gene: TRBV7-3; D gene: TRBD1
CDR3 protein: CASSHRVPGTDTQYF; CDR3 DNA: TGTGCCAGCAGTCATCGGGTGCCTGGCACAGATACGCAGTATTTT; CDR3 length: 15; J gene: TRBJ2-3; clone size: .; V gene: TRBV28; D gene: .
CDR3 protein: CASSQLADHEQYF; CDR3 DNA: TGTGCCAGCAGCCAATTAGCCGATCACGAGCAGTACTTC; CDR3 length: 13; J gene: TRBJ2-7; clone size: few; V gene: TRBV3-1/TRBV3-2; D gene: .
CDR3 protein: CSVAGQGNTEAFF; CDR3 DNA: TGCAGCGTTGCCGGACAGGGGAACACTGAAGCTTTCTTT; CDR3 length: 13; J gene: TRBJ1-1; clone size: .; V gene: TRBV29-1; D gene: TRBD1